This T cell receptor beta chain was found in a study of T cell clonotyping in hematopoietic cell transplantation. Study-level background: Recipients' pretransplant samples followed cytoreduction. Broader study findings: Higher Inverse Simpson Index values in graft donor and pretransplant recipient predicted broader posttransplant TCR diversity. Pathologically expanded recipient clonotypes increased progressively from day 30 to day 180 as diversity fell.

Repertoires were generated with immunoSEQ multiplex PCR, while TCRdb's copy carries only in-frame clones and drops some. This sample has about 20,000 clones, with about 82% found just once. Regarding this clone: The antigen remains unidentified. At one end the junction does not follow the germline gene, possibly because of a read error.

Regarding time point: recipient sample about 28 days before transplant, after cytoreduction. Recipient blood drawn about 28 days pretransplant and days 30, 100, 180 after. This receptor was identified in a man aged 50-59 years with acute myeloid leukemia. Some clones in this sample may be carry-over from other donors' samples. Sample: peripheral blood mononuclear cells, taken before stem cell transplant.

Here the CDR3 DNA reads TGTGCCAGCAGCGTAACCGGGACAGATATCTATGGCTACACCTTC. Its translation is CASSVTGTDIYGYTF. The genes are TRBV7-3 and TRBJ1-2, with 7 bases fitting TRBD1. The CDR3 has 15 residues. CDR1 SGHTA and CDR2 FQGTGA come from the germline V gene.